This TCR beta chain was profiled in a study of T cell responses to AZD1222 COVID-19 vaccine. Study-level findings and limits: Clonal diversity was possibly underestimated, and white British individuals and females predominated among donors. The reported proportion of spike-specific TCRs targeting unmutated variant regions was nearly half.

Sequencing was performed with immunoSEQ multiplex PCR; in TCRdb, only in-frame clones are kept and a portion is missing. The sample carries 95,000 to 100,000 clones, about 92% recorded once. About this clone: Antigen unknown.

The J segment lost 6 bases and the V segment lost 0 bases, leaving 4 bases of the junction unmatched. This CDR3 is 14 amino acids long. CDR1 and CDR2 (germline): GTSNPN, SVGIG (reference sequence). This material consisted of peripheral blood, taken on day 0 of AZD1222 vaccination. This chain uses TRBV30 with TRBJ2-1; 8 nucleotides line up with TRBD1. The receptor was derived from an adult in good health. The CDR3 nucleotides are TGTGCCTGGAGTGTACTTGGGACAGGCAATGAGCAGTTCTTC. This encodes CAWSVLGTGNEQFF. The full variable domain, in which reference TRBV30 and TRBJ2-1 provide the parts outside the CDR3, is SQTIHQWPATLVQPVGSPLSLECTVEGTSNPNLYWYRQAAGRGLQLLFYSVGIGQISSEVPQNLSASRPQDRQFILSSKKLLLSDSGFYLCAWSVLGTGNEQFFGPGTRLTVL.